The rows below give T cell receptor beta chains drawn from one sample of a study of OX40 agonist ivuxolimab in advanced cancers. Repertoires were generated with immunoSEQ multiplex PCR, while TCRdb's copy carries only in-frame clones and drops some. The sample has under 85,000 clones; over 70% are singletons. The starting material was CD4+ or CD8+ T cells sorted from blood, obtained in a trial of the OX40 agonist ivuxolimab. These receptors all come from an adult with an advanced solid tumor such as melanoma, head and neck, liver or kidney cancer. Each CDR3 is given with its conserved first and last residue. Fields, in order: CDR3 length, J gene, clone size, V gene, D gene, CDR3 protein, CDR3 DNA. D genes are given only for firm matches. Clone size is not always given. Where it is, it says once, few, many or a class for expanded clones.

>17|TRBJ1-5|.|TRBV19|TRBD1
CASSHYRGGRGNQPQHF
TGTGCCAGTAGCCATTACAGGGGGGGGAGAGGAAATCAGCCCCAGCATTTT
>14|TRBJ1-1|.|TRBV30|.
CAWSISQDRTEAFF
TGTGCCTGGAGTATATCCCAGGATCGCACTGAAGCTTTCTTT
>16|TRBJ2-3|.|TRBV28|TRBD1
CASSLTPGTGVVAQYF
TGTGCCAGCAGTTTGACTCCCGGGACAGGTGTCGTCGCGCAGTATTTT
>15|TRBJ2-1|.|TRBV12-5|.
CASGLVHREVNEQFF
TGTGCTAGTGGTTTGGTACACAGGGAGGTCAATGAGCAGTTCTTC
>15|TRBJ2-3|few|TRBV19|.
CASSGSGGAPDTQYF
TGTGCCAGTAGTGGAAGTGGGGGGGCCCCAGATACGCAGTATTTT
>14|TRBJ2-7|.|TRBV18|.
CASSPGGPTYEQYF
TGTGCCAGCTCACCGGGGGGGCCAACCTACGAGCAGTACTTC
>15|TRBJ1-2|.|TRBV4-3|.
CASSRQPGVAYGYTF
TGCGCCAGCAGCCGCCAACCCGGCGTAGCCTATGGCTACACCTTC
>13|TRBJ2-4|.|TRBV12-5|.
CASGRDTLNIQYF
TGTGCTAGTGGCCGAGATACTTTGAACATTCAGTACTTC
>16|TRBJ2-1|.|TRBV11-2|.
CASSLRLVRGYDEQFF
TGTGCCAGCAGCTTGCGTTTGGTCAGGGGATACGATGAGCAGTTCTTC
>16|TRBJ1-6|.|TRBV6-1|TRBD1
CASSEDVAGGSSPLHF
TGTGCCAGCAGTGAAGATGTGGCAGGGGGCAGTTCACCCCTCCACTTT
>15|TRBJ2-5|.|TRBV7-2|TRBD2
CASNAGLAGGETQYF
TGTGCCAGCAACGCGGGACTAGCGGGGGGAGAGACCCAGTACTTC
>14|TRBJ2-7|once|TRBV5-1|.
CASTPGHPTYEQYF
TGCGCCAGCACCCCGGGTCATCCGACCTACGAGCAGTACTTC
>14|TRBJ1-1|.|TRBV10-1|.
CASSDGHLNTEAFF
TGCGCCAGCAGTGATGGACATTTGAACACTGAAGCTTTCTTT
>15|TRBJ1-1|.|TRBV30|TRBD1
CAWMRTGGWSPEAFF
TGTGCCTGGATGCGGACAGGGGGCTGGTCCCCTGAAGCTTTCTTT
>15|TRBJ1-1|.|TRBV7-6|.
CASSLGIGGGTEAFF
TGTGCCAGCAGCTTAGGAATCGGGGGGGGCACTGAAGCTTTCTTT
>15|TRBJ1-4|.|TRBV5-1|.
CASSSAGAMEEKLFF
TGCGCCAGCAGCTCCGCAGGGGCTATGGAGGAAAAACTGTTTTTT
>13|TRBJ2-3|.|TRBV29-1|.
CSVEEGGTDTQYF
TGCAGCGTTGAAGAAGGGGGCACAGATACGCAGTATTTT
>16|TRBJ2-3|.|TRBV5-8|TRBD2
CASSLERGGGTDTQYF
TGTGCCAGCAGCTTGGAGCGGGGGGGCGGTACAGATACGCAGTATTTT
>16|TRBJ1-4|few|TRBV25-1|.
CASSDHTGGLSEKLFF
TGTGCCAGCAGTGACCACACGGGGGGGTTGAGTGAAAAACTGTTTTTT
>18|TRBJ2-1|.|TRBV9|TRBD2
CALTGREGAGDCRYEQFF
TGTGCCTTAACGGGTAGAGAGGGCGCGGGAGATTGTCGGTATGAGCAGTTCTTC
>17|TRBJ1-5|.|TRBV19|.
CASSIDLIAQGNQPQHF
TGTGCCAGTAGTATAGATCTGATCGCGCAGGGCAATCAGCCCCAGCATTTT
>13|TRBJ2-2|.|TRBV29-1|.
CSVERAGTGELFF
TGCAGCGTTGAGCGGGCGGGAACCGGGGAGCTGTTTTTT
>15|TRBJ1-1|.|TRBV18|.
CASSPPDGINTEAFF
TGTGCCAGCTCACCACCCGACGGTATCAACACTGAAGCTTTCTTT
>15|TRBJ2-3|.|TRBV6-4|TRBD2
CASSPTGLAGMTQYF
TGTGCCAGCAGCCCCACGGGACTAGCGGGAATGACGCAGTATTTT
>15|TRBJ2-5|.|TRBV9|.
CASSQQGGYQETQYF
TGTGCCAGCAGCCAACAGGGTGGGTACCAAGAGACCCAGTACTTC
>14|TRBJ2-7|.|TRBV6-5|.
CASRRMANSYEQYF
TGTGCCAGCAGAAGAATGGCCAACTCCTACGAGCAGTACTTC
>14|TRBJ1-2|.|TRBV9|.
CASSVETGTYGYTF
TGTGCCAGCAGCGTAGAAACAGGGACCTATGGCTACACCTTC
>13|TRBJ1-3|.|TRBV10-3|.
CAITTSSGNTIYF
TGTGCCATCACAACCAGCTCTGGAAACACCATATATTTT
>14|TRBJ2-3|.|TRBV11-3|.
CASSLSGSTDTQYF
TGTGCCAGCAGCTTAAGCGGGAGCACAGATACGCAGTATTTT
>15|TRBJ1-5|.|TRBV7-9|.
CASSLEAASNQPQHF
TGTGCCAGCAGCTTAGAGGCAGCTAGCAATCAGCCCCAGCATTTT
>14|TRBJ2-5|.|TRBV5-1|TRBD1
CASSLLDREETQYF
TGCGCCAGCAGCTTGCTGGACAGGGAGGAGACCCAGTACTTC
>18|TRBJ2-4|.|TRBV7-8|.
CASSFDGRQGLAKNIQYF
TGTGCCAGCAGCTTTGACGGCCGACAGGGACTAGCCAAAAACATTCAGTACTTC
>16|TRBJ2-1|.|TRBV25-1|.
CASSESSGRPYNEQFF
TGTGCCAGCAGTGAATCTTCGGGGCGTCCCTACAATGAGCAGTTCTTC
>15|TRBJ1-2|.|TRBV6-6|.
CASSYRQDANYGYTF
TGTGCCAGCAGTTACCGGCAGGACGCTAACTATGGCTACACCTTC
>13|TRBJ1-2|medium-sized|TRBV29-1|TRBD1
CSVADRGAYGYTF
TGCAGCGTTGCGGACAGGGGGGCCTATGGCTACACCTTC
>16|TRBJ2-7|.|TRBV27|.
CASSLSWLALDYEQYF
TGTGCCAGCAGTTTATCGTGGCTAGCCCTAGACTACGAGCAGTACTTC
>17|TRBJ2-3|.|TRBV10-1|TRBD2
CASSESGLAGGPNTQYF
TGCGCCAGCAGTGAGTCGGGCTTGGCGGGGGGGCCGAATACGCAGTATTTT
>14|TRBJ2-2|.|TRBV5-1|.
CASSLDLNTGELFF
TGCGCCAGCAGCTTGGACCTCAACACCGGGGAGCTGTTTTTT
>14|TRBJ1-5|.|TRBV10-3|.
CATTPDAGNQPQHF
TGTGCCACCACGCCGGACGCGGGGAATCAGCCCCAGCATTTT
>15|TRBJ1-5|once|TRBV30|TRBD1
CAWSSRQGVNQPQHF
TGTGCCTGGAGCTCTAGACAGGGAGTAAATCAGCCCCAGCATTTT
>15|TRBJ1-5|.|TRBV5-5|TRBD1
CASSQGTGGVQPQHF
TGTGCCAGCAGCCAAGGGACAGGGGGCGTTCAGCCCCAGCATTTT
>17|TRBJ1-4|.|TRBV5-6|TRBD1
CASSLGWGQGENEKLFF
TGTGCCAGCAGCTTGGGGTGGGGACAGGGGGAAAATGAAAAACTGTTTTTT
>13|TRBJ2-7|once|TRBV11-3|.
CASSFLPSYEQYF
TGTGCCAGCAGCTTTCTACCGTCCTACGAGCAGTACTTC
>13|TRBJ2-3|.|TRBV18|.
CASSRSREDTQYF
TGTGCCAGCTCACGCTCAAGGGAAGATACGCAGTATTTT
>16|TRBJ1-4|.|TRBV6-5|TRBD1
CASSSLTGGGNEKLFF
TGTGCCAGCAGTTCCCTGACAGGGGGCGGTAATGAAAAACTGTTTTTT
>13|TRBJ2-7|many|TRBV6-1|.
CASQSDQPYEQYF
TGTGCCAGTCAGAGCGATCAGCCCTACGAGCAGTACTTC
>16|TRBJ2-5|.|TRBV5-1|TRBD2
CASSKGLAGGQETQYF
TGCGCCAGCAGCAAAGGACTAGCGGGGGGGCAAGAGACCCAGTACTTC
>16|TRBJ2-1|.|TRBV25-1|TRBD2
CASSETLGGRLNEQFF
TGTGCCAGCAGTGAAACGCTAGGCGGGAGGTTAAATGAGCAGTTCTTC
>17|TRBJ2-5|.|TRBV15|TRBD1
CATSRERQGAIGETQYF
TGTGCCACCAGCAGAGAGCGACAGGGGGCGATCGGAGAGACCCAGTACTTC
>13|TRBJ2-3|.|TRBV6-5|TRBD2
CASRRETTDTQYF
TGTGCCAGCCGGCGGGAGACCACAGATACGCAGTATTTT
>11|TRBJ2-7|.|TRBV18|TRBD2
CASSPGGWQYF
TGTGCCAGCTCACCGGGGGGGTGGCAGTACTTC
>14|TRBJ1-6|.|TRBV30|TRBD1
CAWSVGTGHSPLHF
TGTGCCTGGAGCGTCGGGACAGGACATTCACCCCTCCACTTT
>12|TRBJ2-2|.|TRBV7-8|.
CASSSSTGELFF
TGTGCCAGCAGTTCGTCCACCGGGGAGCTGTTTTTT
>14|TRBJ1-2|.|TRBV14|TRBD1
CASSQATGQRGYTF
TGTGCCAGCAGCCAAGCGACAGGGCAGCGAGGCTACACCTTC